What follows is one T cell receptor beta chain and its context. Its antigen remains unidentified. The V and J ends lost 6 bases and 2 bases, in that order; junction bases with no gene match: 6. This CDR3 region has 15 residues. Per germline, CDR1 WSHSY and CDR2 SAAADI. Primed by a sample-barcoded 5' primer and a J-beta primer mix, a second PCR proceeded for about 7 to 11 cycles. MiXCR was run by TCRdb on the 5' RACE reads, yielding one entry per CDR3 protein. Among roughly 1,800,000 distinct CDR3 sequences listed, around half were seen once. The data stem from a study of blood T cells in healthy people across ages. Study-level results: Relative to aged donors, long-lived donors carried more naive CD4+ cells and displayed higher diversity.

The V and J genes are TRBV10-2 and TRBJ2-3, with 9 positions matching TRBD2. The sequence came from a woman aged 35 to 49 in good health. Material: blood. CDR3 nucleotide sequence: TGCGCCAGCAGGCAGACTAGCGGAAACACAGATACGCAGTATTTT. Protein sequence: CASRQTSGNTDTQYF.